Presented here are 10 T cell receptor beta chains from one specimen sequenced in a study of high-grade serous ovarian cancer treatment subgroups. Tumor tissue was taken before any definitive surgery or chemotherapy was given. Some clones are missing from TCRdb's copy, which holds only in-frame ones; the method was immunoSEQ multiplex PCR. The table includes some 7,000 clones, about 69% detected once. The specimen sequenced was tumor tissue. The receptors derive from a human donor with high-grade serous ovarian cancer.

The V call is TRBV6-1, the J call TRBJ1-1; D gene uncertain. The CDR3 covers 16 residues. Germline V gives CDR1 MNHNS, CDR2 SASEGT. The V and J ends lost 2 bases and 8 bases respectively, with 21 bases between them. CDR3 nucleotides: TGTGCCAGCAGTGAATCTAACCGGGCTCCCCAACGAGAAGCTTTCTTT. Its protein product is CASSESNRAPQREAFF.

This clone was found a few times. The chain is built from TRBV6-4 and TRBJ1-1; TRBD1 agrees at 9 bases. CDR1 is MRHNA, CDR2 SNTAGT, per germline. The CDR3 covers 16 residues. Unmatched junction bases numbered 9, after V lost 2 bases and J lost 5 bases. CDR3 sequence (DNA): TGTGCCAGCAGTGACACAGGGGGCTTGGGTATAACTGAAGCTTTCTTT. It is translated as CASSDTGGLGITEAFF.

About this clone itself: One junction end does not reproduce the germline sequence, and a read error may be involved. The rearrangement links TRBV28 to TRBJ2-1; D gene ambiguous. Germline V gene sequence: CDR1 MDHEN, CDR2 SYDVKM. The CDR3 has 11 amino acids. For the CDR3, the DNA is TGTGCCAGCAGTTTAACTTCAGCCCCAATCTTC. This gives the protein CASSLTSAPIF. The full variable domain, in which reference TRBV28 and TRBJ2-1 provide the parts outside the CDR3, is DVKVTQSSRYLVKRTGEKVFLECVQDMDHENMFWYRQDPGLGLRLIYFSYDVKMKEKGDIPEGYSVSREKKERFSLILESASTNQTSMYLCASSLTSAPIFGPGTRLTVL.

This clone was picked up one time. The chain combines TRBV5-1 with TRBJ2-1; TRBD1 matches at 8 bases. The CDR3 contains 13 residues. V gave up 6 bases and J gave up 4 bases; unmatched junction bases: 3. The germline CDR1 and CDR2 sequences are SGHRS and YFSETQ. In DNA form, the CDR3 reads TGCGCCAGCATGGGACAGGAGTACAATGAGCAGTTCTTC. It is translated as CASMGQEYNEQFF.

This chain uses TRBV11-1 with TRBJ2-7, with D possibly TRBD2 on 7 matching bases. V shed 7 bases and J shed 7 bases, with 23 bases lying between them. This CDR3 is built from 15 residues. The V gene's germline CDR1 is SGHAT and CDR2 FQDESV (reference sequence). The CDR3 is CASTSGGANLYEQYF. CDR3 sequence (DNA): TGTGCCAGCACCTCGGGGGGCGCGAACCTCTATGAGCAGTACTTC.

CDR3 sequence: CASSSALTSGGGTDTQYF. CDR3 coding DNA: TGTGCCAGCAGCTCCGCACTTACTAGCGGAGGAGGGACAGATACGCAGTATTTT. The J gene is TRBJ2-3, the V gene TRBV5-8, with 8 bases aligning to TRBD2. V lost 3 bases, J lost 3 bases, and 15 bases stayed unmatched. Germline values: CDR1 SGHTS, CDR2 YDEGEE. The CDR3 is 18 residues long.

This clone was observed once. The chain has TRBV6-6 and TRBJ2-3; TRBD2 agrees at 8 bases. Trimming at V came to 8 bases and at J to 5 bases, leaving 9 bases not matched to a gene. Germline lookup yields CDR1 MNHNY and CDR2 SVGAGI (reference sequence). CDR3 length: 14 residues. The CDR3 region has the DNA TGTGCCAGCGAGGCGGGAGGAATGAGAGATACGCAGTATTTT. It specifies CASEAGGMRDTQYF.

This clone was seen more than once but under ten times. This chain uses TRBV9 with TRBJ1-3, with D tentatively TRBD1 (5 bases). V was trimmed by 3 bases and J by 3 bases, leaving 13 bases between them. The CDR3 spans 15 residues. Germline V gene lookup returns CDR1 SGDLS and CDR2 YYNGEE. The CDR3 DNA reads TGTGCCAGCAGCGCGGAATCGGGGGATGGAAACACCATATATTTT. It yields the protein CASSAESGDGNTIYF.

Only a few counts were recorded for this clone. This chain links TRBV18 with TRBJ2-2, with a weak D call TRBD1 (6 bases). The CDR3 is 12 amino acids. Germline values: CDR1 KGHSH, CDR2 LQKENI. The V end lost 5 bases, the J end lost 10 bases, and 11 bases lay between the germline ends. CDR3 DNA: TGTGCCAGCTCATCAGGGGATGAGGAGCTGTTTTTT. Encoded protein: CASSSGDEELFF.

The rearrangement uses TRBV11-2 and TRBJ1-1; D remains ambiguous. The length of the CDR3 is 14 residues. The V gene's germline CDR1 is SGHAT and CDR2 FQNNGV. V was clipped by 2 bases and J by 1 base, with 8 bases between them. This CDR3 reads CASSLFTENTEAFF. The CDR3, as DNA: TGTGCCAGCAGCTTATTCACAGAGAACACTGAAGCTTTCTTT.